This T cell receptor (beta chain) stems from a study of T cell changes during pregnancy in multiple sclerosis. V dropped 2 bases and J dropped 8 bases, with 10 bases sitting between them. Germline V CDR1 and CDR2: ENHRY, SYGVKD. This CDR3 contains 13 residues. Produced via immunoSEQ multiplex PCR; TCRdb's table is partial and in-frame only. This table holds about 38,000 clones, roughly 91% found once. Sequencing used CD4+ T cells from peripheral blood mononuclear cells, obtained after pregnancy. This sequence originates from a female donor in good health, enrolled as a control in a pregnancy study. This chain uses TRBV10-3 with TRBJ1-3; D not certain. The CDR3 nucleotides are TGTGCCATCAGTGAGAGCCCCTTGGACACCATATATTTT. Translation: CAISESPLDTIYF.